One and the same sample provided the 32 T cell receptor beta chains below, sequenced in a study of T cells in localized non-small cell lung cancer. TCRdb's copy holds only in-frame clones and misses some; the assay was immunoSEQ multiplex PCR. Here the sample spans about 13,000 clones, 75% to 90% being singletons. The input for sequencing was peripheral blood, taken before any cancer treatment. The receptor source for this set is an older male donor with stage I squamous cell lung carcinoma.

Within the sample, this clone is medium-sized. CDR3 DNA: TGTGCCAGCAGCTTCCAACCATCCCCTCACTACGAGCAGTACTTC. It yields the protein CASSFQPSPHYEQYF. The chain combines TRBV7-9 with TRBJ2-7, with D unresolved. The CDR3 consists of 15 residues. V lost 3 bases, J lost 3 bases, and 15 bases lay in between. Per germline, CDR1 SEHNR and CDR2 FQNEAQ (reference sequence).

The V call is TRBV11-3, the J call TRBJ2-3; possible D gene TRBD1, 6 bases. The CDR3 totals 14 residues. Germline CDR1 and CDR2: SGHNT and YENEEA. V was pared by 4 bases and J by 1 base, with 9 bases between. The CDR3 region is CASSSNRGTDTQYF. The CDR3 DNA reads as TGTGCCAGCAGCTCTAACAGGGGCACAGATACGCAGTATTTT.

The chain uses TRBV2 and TRBJ2-1; possibly TRBD1 for D (6 bases). CDR3 length: 18 residues. Germline-derived CDR1 and CDR2 are SNHLY and FYNNEI. The V end lost 2 bases, the J end lost 5 bases, and 22 bases lay between the germline ends. The CDR3 DNA is TGTGCCAGCAGTGAACTAACCGCCGCCCGGACAGAAAACAATGAGCAGTTCTTC. This translates into CASSELTAARTENNEQFF.

The rearrangement uses TRBV11-2 and TRBJ2-7; 9 bases are shared with TRBD1. CDR1 and CDR2 (germline): SGHAT, FQNNGV. V lost 3 bases, J lost 2 bases, and 2 bases stayed unmatched. CDR3 length: 14 residues. Here the CDR3 DNA reads TGTGCCAGCAGCTTGGGGACAGGGACCTACGAGCAGTACTTC. Its protein is CASSLGTGTYEQYF.

This sequence joins TRBV30 and TRBJ2-2; TRBD2 aligns across 9 bases. The CDR3 totals 13 residues. J gave up 6 bases and V 4 bases, and 3 bases lay outside the gene matches. Looked up from germline, CDR1 is GTSNPN and CDR2 is SVGIG (reference sequence). CDR3 sequence (DNA): TGTGCCTGGAAGAGACTAGCGGCCGGGGAGCTGTTTTTT. This encodes CAWKRLAAGELFF.

The genes are TRBV10-1 and TRBJ2-7, with TRBD2 matching 7 bases. V trimming: 3 bases; J trimming: 6 bases; junction bases outside the gene matches: 5. Germline assignment: CDR1 WNHNN and CDR2 SYGVQD (reference sequence). The CDR3 totals 13 residues. The CDR3 DNA is TGCGCCAGCAGTGAAAACGGGAGGCGCGAGCAGTACTTC. This encodes CASSENGRREQYF.

The chain combines TRBV4-1 with TRBJ1-1; D is possibly TRBD1 (5 bases). Germline V gene sequence: CDR1 MGHRA, CDR2 YSYEKL. V was clipped by 4 bases and J by 0 bases, with 15 bases between them. This CDR3 comprises 16 residues. CDR3 bases: TGCGCCAGCAGCCCGTTGACAGCGCTTATGAACACTGAAGCTTTCTTT. Its protein is CASSPLTALMNTEAFF.

The rearrangement uses TRBV28 and TRBJ1-5; unclear D gene. Germline loops: CDR1 MDHEN, CDR2 SYDVKM. The CDR3 length is 15 residues. V was clipped by 1 base and J by 7 bases, with 14 bases between them. CDR3 amino acids: CASSLLNVERQPQHF. CDR3 sequence (DNA): TGTGCCAGCAGTTTATTAAACGTTGAAAGGCAGCCCCAGCATTTT.

This clone was found a few times. The V call is TRBV5-6, the J call TRBJ1-5, with TRBD1 matching over 10 bases. This CDR3 contains 15 residues. Germline V gives CDR1 SGHDT, CDR2 YYEEEE. V dropped 4 bases and J dropped 5; count of bases not matched to a gene: 6. The CDR3 DNA is TGTGCCAGCAGCAGGACAGGGGGGAATTATCAGCCCCAGCATTTT. It translates to CASSRTGGNYQPQHF.

The J gene is TRBJ1-1, the V gene TRBV5-5, with a tentative D call TRBD1 (6 bases). Trimming removed 0 bases at V and 9 bases at J, with 9 bases between. This CDR3 contains 12 residues. The germline gives CDR1 SGHKS, CDR2 YYEKEE (reference sequence). The CDR3 sequence: CASSLAGDKAFF. Written as DNA, the CDR3 is TGTGCCAGCAGCTTGGCCGGGGACAAAGCTTTCTTT.

This clone was picked up a small number of times. V gene TRBV27 combines with J gene TRBJ2-1, with 13 bases fitting TRBD2. There are 19 residues in the CDR3. CDR1 MNHEY and CDR2 SMNVEV come from the germline V gene (reference sequence). The junction had 13 bases not matched to a gene; V was cut back by 1 base and J by 7 bases. The CDR3 DNA is TGTGCCAGCAGTTTATGGACTAGCGGGAGCACTTACATGAGGAATGAGCAGTTCTTC. This codes for CASSLWTSGSTYMRNEQFF.

The chain is built from TRBV19 and TRBJ1-1, with 7 bases lining up with TRBD1. Germline values: CDR1 LNHDA, CDR2 SQIVND (reference sequence). The CDR3 runs to 15 residues. The ends lost 3 bases at V and 3 bases at J; junction bases unmatched: 7. CDR3 protein: CASSIPERGHTEAFF. The DNA for the CDR3 is TGTGCCAGTAGTATTCCGGAGAGGGGGCACACTGAAGCTTTCTTT. Full variable domain (missing parts from reference TRBV19 and TRBJ1-1): DGGITQSPKYLFRKEGQNVTLSCEQNLNHDAMYWYRQDPGQGLRLIYYSQIVNDFQKGDIAEGYSVSREKKESFPLTVTSAQKNPTAFYLCASSIPERGHTEAFFGQGTRLTVV.

The genes are TRBV5-4 and TRBJ2-3; 8 bases are a match to TRBD2. Germline V lookup: CDR1 SGHNT, CDR2 YYREEE (reference sequence). V trimming: 3 bases; J trimming: 3 bases; junction bases outside the gene matches: 6. This CDR3 spans 15 amino acids. DNA of the CDR3: TGTGCCAGCAGCTCAGCGGGAGTAGGGACAGATACGCAGTATTTT. Residues: CASSSAGVGTDTQYF.

The chain recombines TRBV5-1 with TRBJ2-5; 11 positions agree with TRBD2. Germline V CDR1 and CDR2: SGHRS, YFSETQ. Trimming removed 0 bases from V and 4 bases from J; junction bases left unmatched: 5. This CDR3 is built from 16 residues. CDR3: CASSLAIAGGVETQYF. CDR3 sequence (DNA): TGCGCCAGCAGCTTGGCAATAGCGGGAGGGGTAGAGACCCAGTACTTC.

The chain has TRBV27 and TRBJ2-1, with TRBD2 matching 9 bases. The CDR3 contains 16 residues. The V and J ends lost 6 bases and 10 bases, in that order; junction bases with no gene match: 16. Germline CDR1 is MNHEY and CDR2 is SMNVEV (reference sequence). Here the CDR3 reads CASSRISLAGPREQFF. Written as DNA, the CDR3 is TGTGCCAGCAGCCGTATCAGTCTAGCGGGGCCCCGGGAGCAGTTCTTC.

This chain links TRBV5-6 with TRBJ2-1; maybe TRBD2 (6 bases). The CDR3 loop spans 15 amino acids. Germline loops: CDR1 SGHDT, CDR2 YYEEEE. Trimming removed 2 bases from V and 6 bases from J, with 15 bases in between. For the CDR3, the DNA is TGTGCCAGCAGCTTCGGACTACGAGGGGTCAATGAGCAGTTCTTC. It encodes CASSFGLRGVNEQFF. The whole variable domain, remainder taken from reference TRBV5-6 and TRBJ2-1, is DAGVTQSPTHLIKTRGQQVTLRCSPKSGHDTVSWYQQALGQGPQFIFQYYEEEERQRGNFPDRFSGHQFPNYSSELNVNALLLGDSALYLCASSFGLRGVNEQFFGPGTRLTVL.

The rearrangement uses TRBV28 and TRBJ1-1; 11 bases are a match to TRBD1. V was clipped by 6 bases and J by 9 bases; unmatched bases: 24. The CDR3 has 19 residues. Germline loops: CDR1 MDHEN, CDR2 SYDVKM. This chain's CDR3 is CASSPPISRTGGRQSKAFF. For the CDR3, the DNA is TGTGCCAGCAGCCCCCCCATCTCTCGGACAGGGGGCCGCCAAAGTAAAGCTTTCTTT.

J is TRBJ2-2 and V is TRBV6-1; 13 bases align to TRBD2. This CDR3 is 19 amino acids long. Per the germline V gene, CDR1 is MNHNS and CDR2 is SASEGT. The V segment lost 4 bases and the J segment 4 bases; nucleotides outside the gene matches: 12. For the CDR3, the DNA is TGTGCCAGCAGTGGGAGGACTAGCGGGAGATCAAGAAGCACCGGGGAGCTGTTTTTT. This encodes CASSGRTSGRSRSTGELFF.

The gene calls are TRBV12-2 and TRBJ2-1; the DNA was not compared with TRBD2, the D call given in the table. TRBV12-2 is labeled a pseudogene. The CDR3 is 18 amino acids. CDR3 protein: CASRLARVSGRGYNEQFF. CDR3 nucleotides: TGTGCAAGTCGCTTAGCACGGGTGAGCGGGAGGGGCTACAATGAGCAGTTCTTC.

This clone was seen once. This sequence joins TRBV5-1 and TRBJ1-1; 8 bases align to TRBD1. This CDR3 has 16 amino acids. Germline V CDR1 and CDR2: SGHRS, YFSETQ. V lost 0 bases and J lost 0; bases outside the gene matches: 4. The CDR3 spells CASSLALGQVNTEAFF. In DNA, the CDR3 is TGCGCCAGCAGCTTGGCCTTGGGACAGGTGAACACTGAAGCTTTCTTT.

In DNA, the CDR3 is TGTGCCAGCAGCCTGCGGGGCACAGATACGCAGTATTTT. The encoded protein is CASSLRGTDTQYF. The chain joins TRBV11-3 to TRBJ2-3, with TRBD2 as a possible D gene (5 bases). Between the trimmed V and J ends, which lost 5 bases and 1 base, there was a span of 7 bases. The CDR3 sequence is 13 residues long. Germline lookup yields CDR1 SGHNT and CDR2 YENEEA.

The chain combines TRBV10-3 with TRBJ1-1; unclear D gene. The germline V gene has CDR1 ENHRY and CDR2 SYGVKD. The V gene lost 10 bases and the J gene lost 0 bases, with 12 bases spanning the gap. The CDR3 totals 13 residues. This chain's CDR3 is CATRLAMNTEAFF. DNA of the CDR3: TGTGCCACTCGGCTGGCCATGAACACTGAAGCTTTCTTT.

The chain recombines TRBV5-6 with TRBJ1-2; no clear D. Per germline, CDR1 SGHDT and CDR2 YYEEEE. Trimming took 0 bases from V and 3 from J, leaving 18 bases between them. The CDR3 contains 17 residues. Here the CDR3 DNA reads TGTGCCAGCAGCTTGGCTGGATTCGGTCCTAATTACTATGGCTACACCTTC. It yields the protein CASSLAGFGPNYYGYTF.

V and J are TRBV29-1 and TRBJ2-5; 8 nucleotides line up with TRBD1. The length of the CDR3 is 15 residues. V lost 7 bases, J lost 7 bases, and 17 bases stayed unmatched. Germline values: CDR1 SQVTM, CDR2 ANQGSEA. The CDR3 coding sequence is TGCAGCGCCGAGGGGCAGGACAGGGCGCGAGGGACCCAGTACTTC. Its translation is CSAEGQDRARGTQYF.

The sample holds a few counts of this clone. This rearrangement joins TRBV10-2 to TRBJ1-2, with D perhaps matching TRBD1 (6 bases). The V and J ends lost 5 bases and 3 bases respectively, with 19 bases between them. Per the germline V gene, CDR1 is WSHSY and CDR2 is SAAADI. The CDR3 loop spans 16 amino acids. Here the CDR3 reads CASSPLKQGPHYGYTF. The CDR3, as DNA: TGCGCCAGCAGTCCCCTCAAACAGGGCCCACACTATGGCTACACCTTC.

V is TRBV2 and J is TRBJ1-1, with 10 bases matching TRBD1. V dropped 7 bases and J dropped 0; count of bases not matched to a gene: 2. Germline V gene lookup returns CDR1 SNHLY and CDR2 FYNNEI. The CDR3 is made up of 14 amino acids. The CDR3 DNA sequence: TGTGCCAGCATAGACAGGGGGCTGAACACTGAAGCTTTCTTT. Its protein is CASIDRGLNTEAFF.

This chain joins TRBV12-5 and TRBJ1-3, with a tentative D call TRBD1 (5 bases). From germline, CDR1 is LGHNT and CDR2 FRNRAP. V was trimmed by 9 bases and J by 0 bases, leaving 6 bases between them. This CDR3 region has 12 residues. In DNA form, the CDR3 reads TGTGCTAGCGACAGCTCTGGAAACACCATATATTTT. This gives the protein CASDSSGNTIYF.

This chain connects TRBV7-2 to TRBJ2-2, with D maybe TRBD2 (5 bases). The CDR3 sequence is 17 residues long. Germline assignment: CDR1 SGHTA and CDR2 FQGNSA. Deletions cut 3 bases from V and 0 bases from J, with 14 bases between. CDR3 DNA: TGTGCCAGCAGCTTCAGAGGAGGTTCTGCGAACACCGGGGAGCTGTTTTTT. The encoded protein is CASSFRGGSANTGELFF. The variable domain in full, completed from reference TRBV7-2 and TRBJ2-2, reads GAGVSQSPSNKVTEKGKDVELRCDPISGHTALYWYRQSLGQGLEFLIYFQGNSAPDKSGLPSDRFSAERTGGSVSTLTIQRTQQEDSAVYLCASSFRGGSANTGELFFGEGSRLTVL.

This chain connects TRBV18 to TRBJ2-7, with TRBD1 identical over 9 bases. With 6 bases clipped from V and 2 bases from J, the junction kept 5 bases outside the gene matches. CDR3 length: 14 residues. Germline V gene data show CDR1 as KGHSH and CDR2 as LQKENI. The CDR3 coding sequence is TGTGCCAGCTCGAACGGACAGGGGACCTACGAGCAGTACTTC. Protein: CASSNGQGTYEQYF.

In this sample, this clone turned up once. The V and J genes are TRBV9 and TRBJ2-1; unclear D gene. Germline-derived CDR1 and CDR2 are SGDLS and YYNGEE. The CDR3 is 14 amino acids. V dropped 0 bases and J dropped 4 bases, with 8 bases sitting between them. The CDR3 sequence is CASSVGTGYNEQFF. CDR3 DNA sequence: TGTGCCAGCAGCGTAGGAACCGGATACAATGAGCAGTTCTTC.

The chain uses TRBV30 and TRBJ1-1, with 10 nucleotides matching TRBD1. With 3 bases clipped from V and 3 bases from J, the junction kept 7 bases outside the gene matches. CDR1 and CDR2 (germline): GTSNPN, SVGIG (reference sequence). This CDR3 is built from 15 residues. The CDR3 loop is CAWRTGGIRYTEAFF. The DNA of the CDR3 is TGTGCCTGGAGGACAGGGGGCATTCGGTACACTGAAGCTTTCTTT.

The V gene is TRBV4-1, the J gene TRBJ2-7, with D perhaps given as TRBD1 or TRBD2 (6 bases each). V shed 1 base and J shed 3 bases, with 19 bases lying between them. This CDR3 has 17 residues. Germline CDR1 and CDR2: MGHRA and YSYEKL. CDR3 coding DNA: TGCGCCAGCAGCCAAGCCCTGGGGGTGGGGGGCTTCTACGAGCAGTACTTC. Translating it yields CASSQALGVGGFYEQYF.